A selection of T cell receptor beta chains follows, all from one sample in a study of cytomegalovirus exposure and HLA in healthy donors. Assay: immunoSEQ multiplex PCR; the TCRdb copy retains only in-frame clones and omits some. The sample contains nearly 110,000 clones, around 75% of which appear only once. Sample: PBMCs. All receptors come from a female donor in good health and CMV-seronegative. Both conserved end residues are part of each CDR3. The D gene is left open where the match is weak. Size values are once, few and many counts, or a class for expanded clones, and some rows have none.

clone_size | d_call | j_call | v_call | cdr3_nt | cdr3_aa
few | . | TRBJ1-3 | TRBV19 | TGTGCCAGTACGCGAATCCCTATGGACAGCCGTTTCTCTGGAAACACCATATATTTT | CASTRIPMDSRFSGNTIYF
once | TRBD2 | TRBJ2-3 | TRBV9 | TGTGCCAGCAGCGGGGCCTGGGAGGGCCTTACAGATACGCAGTATTTT | CASSGAWEGLTDTQYF
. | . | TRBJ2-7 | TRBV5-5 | TGTGCCAGCAGCGGCCTACTCCACCGGGACATCTACGAGCAGTACTTC | CASSGLLHRDIYEQYF
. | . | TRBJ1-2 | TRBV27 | TGTGCCAGCAGTTTACGGCAGGGTGCTGGCTACACCTTC | CASSLRQGAGYTF
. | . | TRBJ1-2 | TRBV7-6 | TGTGCCAGCAGCCCTGACAGTTTCTATGGCTACACCTTC | CASSPDSFYGYTF
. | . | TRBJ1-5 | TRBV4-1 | TGCGCCAGCAGCCAAGAGAGAGGCTTAGGACAGCCCCAGCATTTT | CASSQERGLGQPQHF
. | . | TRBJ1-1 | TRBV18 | TGTGCCAGCTCACCGTCCCGGGTTCTGAACACTGAAGCTTTCTTT | CASSPSRVLNTEAFF
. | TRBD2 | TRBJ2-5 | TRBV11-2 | TGTGCCAGCAGCTTAGCTACTAGCGGGTACCAAGAGACCCAGTACTTC | CASSLATSGYQETQYF
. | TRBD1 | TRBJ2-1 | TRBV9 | TGTGCCAGCAGCGTAGCAGGGACAGGAGCTTACAATGAGCAGTTCTTC | CASSVAGTGAYNEQFF
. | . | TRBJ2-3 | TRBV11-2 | TGTGCCAGGAAGGAGCGACTCCGGAGAGATACGCAGTATTTT | CARKERLRRDTQYF
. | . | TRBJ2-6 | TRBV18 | TGTGCCAGCTCACCCATGATACAGGGTTCTGGGGCCAACGTCCTGACTTTC | CASSPMIQGSGANVLTF
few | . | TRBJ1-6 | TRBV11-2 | TGTGCCAGCAGACGACCAGGGCGAACGGATAATTCACCCCTCCACTTT | CASRRPGRTDNSPLHF
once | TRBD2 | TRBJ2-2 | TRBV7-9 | TGTGCCAGCAGCTTAGCGCCGGGACTAGGGTATAACGGGGAGCTGTTTTTT | CASSLAPGLGYNGELFF
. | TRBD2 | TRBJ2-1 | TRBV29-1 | TGCAGCGCCGCCGCCCCCCCGGGACTAGCGGGAGGGCCGGTCAATGAGCAGTTCTTC | CSAAAPPGLAGGPVNEQFF
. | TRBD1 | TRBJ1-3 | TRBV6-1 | TGTGCCAGCAGTGAAGGGAAGGGGACAGGGTACTCTTCCATATATTTT | CASSEGKGTGYSSIYF
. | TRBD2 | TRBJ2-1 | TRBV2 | TGTGCCAGCAGTGAACGGGGGGAAGCGACCTACAATGAGCAGTTCTTC | CASSERGEATYNEQFF
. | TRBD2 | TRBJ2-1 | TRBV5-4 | TGTGCCAGCAGCCCATGGCAGGGGACTAGCGGGAGGTGGACCTACAATGAGCAGTTCTTC | CASSPWQGTSGRWTYNEQFF
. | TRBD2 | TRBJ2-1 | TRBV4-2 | TGTGCCAGCAGCCAAGATGGGCTAGCGGGAGAGGAGCAGTTCTTC | CASSQDGLAGEEQFF
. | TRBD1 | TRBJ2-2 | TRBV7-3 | TGTGCCAGCAGCCCCCAACCGGGACAGGCCGGCACCGGGGAGCTGTTTTTT | CASSPQPGQAGTGELFF
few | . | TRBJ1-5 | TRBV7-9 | TGTGCCAGCAACAAAAATCGGTGGAGGGATCAGCCCCAGCATTTT | CASNKNRWRDQPQHF
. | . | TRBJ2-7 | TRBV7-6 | TGTGCCAGCAGCATAGTTGGGGGGGAGCAGTACTTC | CASSIVGGEQYF
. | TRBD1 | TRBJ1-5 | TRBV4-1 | TGCGCCAGCAGTCCGACAGGGGGTTCGCATCAGCCCCAGCATTTT | CASSPTGGSHQPQHF
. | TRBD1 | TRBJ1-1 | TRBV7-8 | TGTGCCAGCAGCGGCCGGACAGGGGTGGTCACTGAAGCTTTCTTT | CASSGRTGVVTEAFF
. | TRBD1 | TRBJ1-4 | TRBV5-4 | TGTGCCAGCAGCTTGGGACAGGGGGCGGGGGAAAAACTGTTTTTT | CASSLGQGAGEKLFF
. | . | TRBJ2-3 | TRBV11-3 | TGTGCCAGCAGCTCGATCGGGTCCTCCACAGATACGCAGTATTTT | CASSSIGSSTDTQYF
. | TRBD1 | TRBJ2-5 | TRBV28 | TGTGCCAGCAGTCAACTGGGACAGGGGGTGATCGGGACCCAGTACTTC | CASSQLGQGVIGTQYF
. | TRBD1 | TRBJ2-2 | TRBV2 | TGTGCCAGCAGGGGGGACAGGGTCCCCGGGGAGCTGTTTTTT | CASRGDRVPGELFF
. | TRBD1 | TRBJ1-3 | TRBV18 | TGTGCCAGCTCACCACCGACAGGGATGGGAAACACCATATATTTT | CASSPPTGMGNTIYF
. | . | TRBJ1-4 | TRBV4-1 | TGCGCCAGCAGAGACAGCTCTAATGAAAAACTGTTTTTT | CASRDSSNEKLFF
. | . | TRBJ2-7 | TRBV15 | TGTGCCACCAGCAGAGAGGTCAGGGGTACCTACGAGCAGTACTTC | CATSREVRGTYEQYF
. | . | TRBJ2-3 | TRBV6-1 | TGTGCCAGCACGGCTAGCGTGAGCACAGATACGCAGTATTTT | CASTASVSTDTQYF
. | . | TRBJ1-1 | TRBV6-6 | TGTGCCAGCAGTTACTCGAATCGAGAGCCCGAAGCTTTCTTT | CASSYSNREPEAFF
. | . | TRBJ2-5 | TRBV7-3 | TGTGCCAGCAGCTTAACGGGGCGCAGAGGCCAAGAGACCCAGTACTTC | CASSLTGRRGQETQYF
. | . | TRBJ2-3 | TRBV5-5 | TGTGCCAGCAGCCCCCCAGGGTACGATACGCAGTATTTT | CASSPPGYDTQYF
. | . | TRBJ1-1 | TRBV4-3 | TGCGCCAGCAGCCAAGACTCAGGATGGACTGAAGCTTTCTTT | CASSQDSGWTEAFF
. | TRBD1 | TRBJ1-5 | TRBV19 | TGTGCCAGTAGTATTAGCAGGGGGCTGAGGCAGCCCCAGCATTTT | CASSISRGLRQPQHF
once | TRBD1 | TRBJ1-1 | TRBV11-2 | TGTGCCAGCAGCAGTGGGACAGGAGCCTCACTAGGCACTGAAGCTTTCTTT | CASSSGTGASLGTEAFF
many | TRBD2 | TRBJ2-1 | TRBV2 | TGTGCCAGCAGTCGCTCGGGACTAGCCTACAATGAGCAGTTCTTC | CASSRSGLAYNEQFF
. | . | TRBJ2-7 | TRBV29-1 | TGCAGCGTTGGAGGAGGGCGCCTCCCCTCCTACGAGCAGTACTTC | CSVGGGRLPSYEQYF
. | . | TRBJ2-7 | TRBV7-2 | TGTGCCAGCAGCTTATTGTCGACGGGGGTCTACGAGCAGTACTTC | CASSLLSTGVYEQYF
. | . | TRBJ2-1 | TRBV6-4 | TGTGCCAGCAGGCAGGGAGGCGGAGAGCAGTTCTTC | CASRQGGGEQFF
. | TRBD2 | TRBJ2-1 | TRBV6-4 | TGTGCCAGCAGTCCATCCGGGACTAGCGGAAATGAGCAGTTCTTC | CASSPSGTSGNEQFF
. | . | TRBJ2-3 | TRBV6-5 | TGTGCCAGCAAAAGGGGAAGCACAGATACGCAGTATTTT | CASKRGSTDTQYF
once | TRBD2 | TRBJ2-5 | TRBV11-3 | TGTGCCAGCAGCGACCGGGCTAGCGGAATAGAGACCCAGTACTTC | CASSDRASGIETQYF
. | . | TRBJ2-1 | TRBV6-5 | TGTGCCTCGTGGGCAGGGTTGAATGAGCAGTTCTTC | CASWAGLNEQFF
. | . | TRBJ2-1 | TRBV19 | TGTGCCAGTAGTATAGCCACTAGCACCGGGGCCAATGAGCAGTTCTTC | CASSIATSTGANEQFF
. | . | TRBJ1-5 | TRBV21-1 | TGTGCCAGCAGCCCCCAGGGGGAAAGGCCGGAGCAGCCCCAGCATTTT | CASSPQGERPEQPQHF
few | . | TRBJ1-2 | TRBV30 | TGTGCCTGGAGTGTAATGCAGGGCAACTATGGCTACACCTTC | CAWSVMQGNYGYTF